What follows are 12 T cell receptor beta chains derived from one specimen sequenced in a study of cytomegalovirus exposure and HLA in healthy donors. The PCR employed 60 Vbeta primers together with 13 Jbeta primers. TCRdb keeps only in-frame clones here, not all; method: immunoSEQ multiplex PCR. Of roughly 120,000 clones in the sample, under 85% are singletons; the top ten hold 3.5% to 4.5%. Sequenced input: PBMCs. The receptor set was obtained from a human donor in good health.

V usage is TRBV27 and J usage is TRBJ2-1; possibly TRBD1 for D (5 bases). Germline CDR1 MNHEY, CDR2 SMNVEV (reference sequence). CDR3 length: 14 amino acids. V dropped 5 bases and J dropped 7 bases, with 15 bases sitting between them. The CDR3 DNA is TGTGCCAGCAGTCATCGACAGTGGAGAAATGAGCAGTTCTTC. It is translated as CASSHRQWRNEQFF.

The rearrangement uses TRBV28 and TRBJ2-3, with D tentatively TRBD2 (5 bases). The germline V gene encodes CDR1 MDHEN and CDR2 SYDVKM. The length of the CDR3 is 14 residues. The V end was cut by 3 bases, the J end by 0 bases, with 7 bases between. CDR3 in DNA: TGTGCCAGCAGTTTGGGCGGGAGCACAGATACGCAGTATTTT. As protein: CASSLGGSTDTQYF.

The chain has TRBV7-2 and TRBJ2-7; TRBD2 aligns across 8 bases. CDR1 and CDR2 (germline): SGHTA, FQGNSA. The CDR3 runs to 15 residues. The trim removed 5 bases at V and 3 bases at J, leaving 9 bases unmatched. CDR3 bases: TGTGCCAGCAGCGCCACTAGCGGTAACAACTACGAGCAGTACTTC. This gives the protein CASSATSGNNYEQYF.

CDR3 loop: CASSPSGDTEAFF. The CDR3 coding sequence is TGTGCCAGCTCACCTTCGGGAGACACTGAAGCTTTCTTT. The chain carries TRBV18 and TRBJ1-1, with D hard to call. V dropped 3 bases and J dropped 3 bases, with 8 bases sitting between them. The germline CDR1 and CDR2 sequences are KGHSH and LQKENI. This CDR3 is built from 13 residues.

The rearrangement uses TRBV2 and TRBJ2-1, with 14 positions matching TRBD2. Per germline, CDR1 SNHLY and CDR2 FYNNEI. The CDR3 has 14 residues. Trimming at V came to 8 bases and at J to 9 bases, leaving 6 bases not matched to a gene. The CDR3 coding sequence is TGTGCCAGCTGGTTAGGACTAGCGGGAGGTGAGCAGTTCTTC. Encoded protein: CASWLGLAGGEQFF.

J is TRBJ2-7 and V is TRBV27; TRBD2 matches at 13 bases. V trimming: 4 bases; J trimming: 6 bases; junction bases outside the gene matches: 6. Germline CDR1 is MNHEY and CDR2 is SMNVEV (reference sequence). CDR3 length equals 15 residues. The DNA of the CDR3 is TGTGCCAGCAGTTCGACTAGCGGGGGGTGGGGCGAGCAGTACTTC. It translates to CASSSTSGGWGEQYF.

V gene TRBV19 combines with J gene TRBJ1-2, with D maybe TRBD1 (6 bases). V was trimmed by 5 bases and J by 2 bases, leaving 15 bases between them. The CDR3 loop spans 15 amino acids. CDR1 is LNHDA and CDR2 is SQIVND in the germline V gene (reference sequence). The CDR3 protein is CASSSLGALNYGYTF. The CDR3 DNA follows: TGTGCCAGTAGTTCGCTGGGGGCTTTGAACTATGGCTACACCTTC.

This chain connects TRBV6-1 to TRBJ2-7, with D tentatively TRBD1 (5 bases). Germline V gene sequence: CDR1 MNHNS, CDR2 SASEGT. Trimming stripped 2 bases from V and 5 bases from J, with 16 bases between. This CDR3 contains 15 residues. CDR3 loop: CASSELQVLANEQYF. Here the CDR3 DNA reads TGTGCCAGCAGTGAACTACAGGTTCTCGCGAACGAGCAGTACTTC.

The V call is TRBV11-2, the J call TRBJ2-7; 10 bases are shared with TRBD1. CDR1 is SGHAT, CDR2 FQNNGV, per germline. The ends lost 2 bases at V and 2 bases at J; junction bases unmatched: 3. The CDR3 spans 15 residues. CDR3 nucleotides: TGTGCCAGCAGCTTAATCGGGACAGGGGCCTACGAGCAGTACTTC. Encoded protein: CASSLIGTGAYEQYF.

The chain has TRBV6-1 and TRBJ1-5; tentatively, D is TRBD1 (5 bases). V lost 4 bases and J 0 bases, leaving 13 bases between the germline ends. Germline V CDR1 and CDR2: MNHNS, SASEGT. The CDR3 runs 16 residues. The CDR3 loop reads CASSVRGSFSNQPQHF. The DNA for the CDR3 is TGTGCCAGCAGTGTCCGGGGGTCCTTTAGCAATCAGCCCCAGCATTTT.

This chain links TRBV19 with TRBJ1-5; a weak D match, TRBD1 (5 bases). The CDR3 totals 14 residues. V gave up 4 bases and J gave up 6 bases, with 13 bases separating them. Germline loops: CDR1 LNHDA, CDR2 SQIVND (reference sequence). The CDR3 sequence: CASSRWQGGQPQHF. CDR3 nucleotides: TGTGCCAGTAGTAGGTGGCAGGGTGGTCAGCCCCAGCATTTT.

This clone was counted a few times. This chain links TRBV7-9 with TRBJ2-2; D is possibly TRBD1 (6 bases). V was trimmed by 5 bases and J by 6 bases, leaving 19 bases between them. From germline, CDR1 is SEHNR and CDR2 FQNEAQ (reference sequence). This CDR3 comprises 16 residues. In DNA, the CDR3 is TGTGCCAGCAGCGAACCGGGACAAGAAATGTCCGGGGAGCTGTTTTTT. Translated, it gives CASSEPGQEMSGELFF.